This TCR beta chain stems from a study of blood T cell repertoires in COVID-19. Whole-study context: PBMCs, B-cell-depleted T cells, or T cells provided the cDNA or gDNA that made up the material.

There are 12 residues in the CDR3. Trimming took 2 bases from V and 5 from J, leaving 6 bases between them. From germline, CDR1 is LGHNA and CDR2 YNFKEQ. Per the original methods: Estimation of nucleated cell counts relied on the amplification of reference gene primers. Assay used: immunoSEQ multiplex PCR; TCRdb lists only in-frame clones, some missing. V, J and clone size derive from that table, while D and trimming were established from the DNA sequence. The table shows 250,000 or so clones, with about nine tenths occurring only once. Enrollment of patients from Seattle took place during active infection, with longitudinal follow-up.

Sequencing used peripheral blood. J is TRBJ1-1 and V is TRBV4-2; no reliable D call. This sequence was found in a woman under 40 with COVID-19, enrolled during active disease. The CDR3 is CASSQQRTEAFF. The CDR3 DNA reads TGTGCCAGCAGCCAACAGCGGACTGAAGCTTTCTTT.